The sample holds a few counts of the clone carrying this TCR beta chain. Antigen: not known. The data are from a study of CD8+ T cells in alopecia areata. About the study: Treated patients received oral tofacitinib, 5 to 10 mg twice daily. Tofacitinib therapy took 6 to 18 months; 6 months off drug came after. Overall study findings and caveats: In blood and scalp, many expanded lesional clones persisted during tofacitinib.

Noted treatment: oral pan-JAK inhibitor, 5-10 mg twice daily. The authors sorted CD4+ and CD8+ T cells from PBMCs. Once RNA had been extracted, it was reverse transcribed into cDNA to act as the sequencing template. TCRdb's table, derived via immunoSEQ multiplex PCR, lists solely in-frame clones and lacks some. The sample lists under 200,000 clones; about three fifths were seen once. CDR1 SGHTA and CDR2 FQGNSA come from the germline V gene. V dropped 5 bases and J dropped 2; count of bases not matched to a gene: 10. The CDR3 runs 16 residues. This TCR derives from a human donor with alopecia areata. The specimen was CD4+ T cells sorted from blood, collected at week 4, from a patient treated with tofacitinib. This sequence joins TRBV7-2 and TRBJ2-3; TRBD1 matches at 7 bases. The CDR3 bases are TGTGCCAGCAGCGTCCTCCCGGACAGGTACACAGATACGCAGTATTTT. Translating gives CASSVLPDRYTDTQYF. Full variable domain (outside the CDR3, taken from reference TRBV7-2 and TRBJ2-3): GAGVSQSPSNKVTEKGKDVELRCDPISGHTALYWYRQSLGQGLEFLIYFQGNSAPDKSGLPSDRFSAERTGGSVSTLTIQRTQQEDSAVYLCASSVLPDRYTDTQYFGPGTRLTVL.